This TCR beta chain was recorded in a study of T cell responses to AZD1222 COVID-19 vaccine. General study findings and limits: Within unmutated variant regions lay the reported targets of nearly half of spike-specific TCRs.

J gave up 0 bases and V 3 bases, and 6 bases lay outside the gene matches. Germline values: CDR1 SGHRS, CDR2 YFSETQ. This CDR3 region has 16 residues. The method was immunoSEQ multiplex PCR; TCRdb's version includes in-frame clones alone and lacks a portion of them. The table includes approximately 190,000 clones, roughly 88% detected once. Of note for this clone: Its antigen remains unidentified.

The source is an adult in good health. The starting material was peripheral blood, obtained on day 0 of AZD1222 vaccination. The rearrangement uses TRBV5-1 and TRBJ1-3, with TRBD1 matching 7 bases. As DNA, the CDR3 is TGCGCCAGCAGCTCGGCAGGGGGTAGCTCTGGAAACACCATATATTTT. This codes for CASSSAGGSSGNTIYF.